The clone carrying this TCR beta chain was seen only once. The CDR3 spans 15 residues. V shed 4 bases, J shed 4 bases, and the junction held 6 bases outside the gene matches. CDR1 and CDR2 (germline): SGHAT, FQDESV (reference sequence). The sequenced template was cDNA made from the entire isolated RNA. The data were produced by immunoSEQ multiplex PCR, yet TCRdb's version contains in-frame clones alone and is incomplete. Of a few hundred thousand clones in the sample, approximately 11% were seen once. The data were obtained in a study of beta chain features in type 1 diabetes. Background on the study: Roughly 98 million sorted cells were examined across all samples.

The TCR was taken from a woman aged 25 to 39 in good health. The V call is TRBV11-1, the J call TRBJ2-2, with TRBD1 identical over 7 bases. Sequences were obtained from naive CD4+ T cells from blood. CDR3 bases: TGTGCCAGCAGCTCTCCGGGACAGATCACCGGGGAGCTGTTTTTT. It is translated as CASSSPGQITGELFF. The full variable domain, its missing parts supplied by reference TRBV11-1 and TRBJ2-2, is EAEVAQSPRYKITEKSQAVAFWCDPISGHATLYWYRQILGQGPELLVQFQDESVVDDSQLPKDRFSAERLKGVDSTLKIQPAELGDSAMYLCASSSPGQITGELFFGEGSRLTVL.